This is a list of T cell receptor beta chains from one sample in a study of CD8 T cells in Susac syndrome. Using its own MiXCR run on the immunoSEQ multiplex PCR reads, TCRdb lists one record per CDR3 protein. The table includes 400,000 or so distinct CDR3 sequences, around 85% detected once. The sequencing sample was made of CD8+ T cells from PBMCs. The receptors originated from a human donor with multiple sclerosis. Both conserved end residues are part of each CDR3. D genes are given only for firm matches. Clone size is not always given. Where it is, it says once, few, many or a class for expanded clones.

j_call v_call d_call clone_size cdr3_aa cdr3_nt
TRBJ2-7 TRBV27 TRBD1 - CASSFTGQGDYEQYF TGTGCCAGCAGTTTTACGGGACAGGGAGACTACGAGCAGTACTTC
TRBJ2-7 TRBV9 TRBD2 - CASSVGRGIHEQYF TGTGCCAGCAGCGTAGGGCGGGGGATCCACGAGCAGTACTTC
TRBJ2-5 TRBV20-1 - - CSARLERGETQYF TGCAGTGCTAGGTTGGAGAGAGGAGAGACCCAGTACTTC
TRBJ2-1 TRBV7-9 TRBD1 - CASSLPPGQGYNEQFF TGTGCCAGCAGCTTACCCCCGGGACAGGGCTACAATGAGCAGTTCTTC
TRBJ2-7 TRBV6-2/TRBV6-3 - - CASGLRRYEQYF TGTGCCAGCGGGTTACGGCGGTACGAGCAGTACTTC
TRBJ1-2 TRBV6-5 - - CASNNRDGYTF TGTGCCAGCAATAATCGGGATGGCTACACCTTC
TRBJ1-5 TRBV5-6 TRBD1 - CASSLQGASQPQHF TGTGCCAGCAGCCTTCAGGGGGCGAGCCAGCCCCAGCATTTT
TRBJ2-2 TRBV19 - - CASSIDLLAMSGELFF TGTGCCAGTAGTATAGATCTCCTAGCAATGTCCGGGGAGCTGTTTTTT
TRBJ2-3 TRBV6-6 - few CASSYLGGTDTQYF TGTGCCAGCAGTTACTTGGGGGGCACAGATACGCAGTATTTT
TRBJ2-3 TRBV12-3/TRBV12-4 TRBD1 - CASSHGQGDTDTQYF TGTGCCAGCAGTCACGGACAGGGCGATACAGATACGCAGTATTTT
TRBJ2-1 TRBV27 - - CASSRPSANEQFF TGTGCCAGCAGTCGACCCAGTGCCAATGAGCAGTTCTTC
TRBJ2-7 TRBV27 TRBD2 - CASSLGAGGTTEQYF TGTGCCAGCAGTTTAGGAGCGGGGGGGACAACCGAGCAGTACTTC
TRBJ2-5 TRBV5-1 TRBD2 - CASSYWGGTQETQYF TGCGCCAGCAGTTACTGGGGGGGGACCCAAGAGACCCAGTACTTC
TRBJ2-6 TRBV12-3/TRBV12-4 TRBD1 once CASRSPRQGAGANVLTF TGTGCCAGCAGATCTCCAAGACAGGGTGCTGGGGCCAACGTCCTGACTTTC
TRBJ2-7 TRBV4-1 TRBD2 - CASSQVGTSGDYEQYF TGCGCCAGCAGTCAAGTGGGAACTAGCGGTGACTACGAGCAGTACTTC
TRBJ2-7 TRBV28 - - CASSFASDLSYEQYF TGTGCCAGCAGTTTCGCGTCAGACTTGTCGTACGAGCAGTACTTC
TRBJ2-3 TRBV28 - - CASSAKGTDTQYF TGTGCCAGCAGTGCCAAGGGCACAGATACGCAGTATTTT